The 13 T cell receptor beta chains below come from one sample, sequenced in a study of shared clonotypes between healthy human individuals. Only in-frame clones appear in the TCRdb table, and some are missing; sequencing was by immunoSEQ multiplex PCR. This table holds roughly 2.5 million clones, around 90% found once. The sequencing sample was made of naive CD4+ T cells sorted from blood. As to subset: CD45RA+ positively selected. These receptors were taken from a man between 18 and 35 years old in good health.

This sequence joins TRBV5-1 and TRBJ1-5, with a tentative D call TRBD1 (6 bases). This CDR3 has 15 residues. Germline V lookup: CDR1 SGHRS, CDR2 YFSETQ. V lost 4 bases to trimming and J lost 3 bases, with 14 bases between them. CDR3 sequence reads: CASSPQGGDNQPQHF. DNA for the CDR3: TGCGCCAGCAGCCCACAGGGAGGGGACAATCAGCCCCAGCATTTT.

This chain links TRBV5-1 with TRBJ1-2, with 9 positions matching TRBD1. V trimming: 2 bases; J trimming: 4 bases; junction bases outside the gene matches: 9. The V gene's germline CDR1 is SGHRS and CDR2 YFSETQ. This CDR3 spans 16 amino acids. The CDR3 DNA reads TGCGCCAGCAGCTTACTCGGGACAGGGTATACCTATGGCTACACCTTC. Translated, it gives CASSLLGTGYTYGYTF.

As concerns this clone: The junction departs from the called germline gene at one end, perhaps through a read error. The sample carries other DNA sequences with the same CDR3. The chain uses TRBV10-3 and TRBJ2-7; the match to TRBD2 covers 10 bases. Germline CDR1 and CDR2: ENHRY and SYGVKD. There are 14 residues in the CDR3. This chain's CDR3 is CAIASGTSAYEQYF. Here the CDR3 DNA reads TGTGCCATCGCTTCCGGGACTAGCGCTTACGAGCAGTATTTC.

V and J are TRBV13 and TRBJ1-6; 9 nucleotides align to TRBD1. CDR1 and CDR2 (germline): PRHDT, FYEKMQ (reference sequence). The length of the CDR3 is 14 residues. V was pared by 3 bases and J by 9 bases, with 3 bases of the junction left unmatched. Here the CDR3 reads CASSFRDRVSPLHF. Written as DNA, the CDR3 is TGTGCCAGCAGCTTCCGGGACAGGGTTTCACCCCTCCACTTT.

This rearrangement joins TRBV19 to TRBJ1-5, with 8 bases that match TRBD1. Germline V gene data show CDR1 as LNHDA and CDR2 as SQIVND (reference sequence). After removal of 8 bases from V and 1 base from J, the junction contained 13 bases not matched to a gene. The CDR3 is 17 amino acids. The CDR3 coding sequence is TGTGCCAGTGCGAGAGGGGACAGGAACTTGAGCAATCAGCCCCAGCATTTT. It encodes CASARGDRNLSNQPQHF.

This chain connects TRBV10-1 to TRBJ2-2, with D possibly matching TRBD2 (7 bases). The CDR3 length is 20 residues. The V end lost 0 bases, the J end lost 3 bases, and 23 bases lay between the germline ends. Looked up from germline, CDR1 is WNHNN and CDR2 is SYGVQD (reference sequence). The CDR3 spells CASSESRGVLAPKDTGELFF. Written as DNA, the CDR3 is TGCGCCAGCAGTGAGTCGAGGGGGGTACTAGCGCCTAAGGACACCGGGGAGCTGTTTTTT.

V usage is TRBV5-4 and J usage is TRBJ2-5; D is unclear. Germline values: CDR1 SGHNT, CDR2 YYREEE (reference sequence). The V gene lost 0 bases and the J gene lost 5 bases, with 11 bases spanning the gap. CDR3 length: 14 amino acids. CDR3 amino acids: CASSLDANGETQYF. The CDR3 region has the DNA TGTGCCAGCAGCTTGGATGCCAACGGGGAGACCCAGTACTTC.

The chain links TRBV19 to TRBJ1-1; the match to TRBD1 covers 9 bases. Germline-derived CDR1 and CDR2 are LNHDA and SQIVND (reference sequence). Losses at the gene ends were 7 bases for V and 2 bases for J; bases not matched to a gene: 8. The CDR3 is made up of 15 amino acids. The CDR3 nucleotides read TGTGCCAGTACCCCCGGGACAGGGCAAAACACTGAAGCTTTCTTT. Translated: CASTPGTGQNTEAFF.

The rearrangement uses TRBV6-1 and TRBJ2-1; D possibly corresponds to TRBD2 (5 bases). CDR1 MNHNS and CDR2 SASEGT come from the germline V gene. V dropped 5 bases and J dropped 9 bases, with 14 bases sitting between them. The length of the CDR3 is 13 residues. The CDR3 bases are TGTGCCAGCAGTTTCCTACTAGTCCGTGAGCAGTTCTTC. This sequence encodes CASSFLLVREQFF.

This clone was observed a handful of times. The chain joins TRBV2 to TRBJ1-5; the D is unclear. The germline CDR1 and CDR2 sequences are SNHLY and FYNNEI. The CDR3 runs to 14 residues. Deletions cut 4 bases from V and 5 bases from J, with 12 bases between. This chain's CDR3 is CASSASSQYQPQHF. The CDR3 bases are TGTGCCAGCAGTGCCAGCAGTCAATATCAGCCCCAGCATTTT.

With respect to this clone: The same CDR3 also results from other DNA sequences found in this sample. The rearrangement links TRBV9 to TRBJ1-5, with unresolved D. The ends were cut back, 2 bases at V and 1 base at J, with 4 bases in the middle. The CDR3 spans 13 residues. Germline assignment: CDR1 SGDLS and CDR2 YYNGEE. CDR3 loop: CASSVGSNQPQHF. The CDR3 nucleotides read TGTGCCAGCAGCGTGGGGAGCAATCAGCCCCAGCATTTT.

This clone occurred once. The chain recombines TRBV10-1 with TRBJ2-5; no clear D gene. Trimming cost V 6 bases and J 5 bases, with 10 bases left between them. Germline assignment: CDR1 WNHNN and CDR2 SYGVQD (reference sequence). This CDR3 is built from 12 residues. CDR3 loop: CASSRYGETQYF. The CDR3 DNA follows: TGCGCCAGCAGCCGTTATGGGGAGACCCAGTACTTC.

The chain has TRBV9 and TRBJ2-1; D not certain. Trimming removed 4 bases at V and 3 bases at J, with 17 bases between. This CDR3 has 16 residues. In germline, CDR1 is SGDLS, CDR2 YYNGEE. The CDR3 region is CASSPRSHPFYNEQFF. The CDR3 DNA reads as TGTGCCAGCAGCCCTCGGTCTCACCCTTTCTACAATGAGCAGTTCTTC.